These 2 T cell receptor beta chains were all obtained from the same sample, sequenced in a study of sequential checkpoint blockade in melanoma. Treatment in this sample: randomized to nivolumab then ipilimumab (arm A) or the reverse (arm B). Only in-frame clones appear in the TCRdb table, and some are missing; sequencing was by immunoSEQ multiplex PCR. Among 25,000 to 30,000 clones listed, roughly 76% were seen once. Sequenced material: CD8+ T cells sorted from blood (inferred from file names), taken from a patient given nivolumab and ipilimumab in sequence. Receptors were obtained from a human donor with melanoma.

The J gene is TRBJ2-1, the V gene TRBV19; 9 nucleotides align to TRBD2. CDR1 is LNHDA and CDR2 is SQIVND in the germline V gene (reference sequence). The ends lost 0 bases at V and 7 bases at J; junction bases unmatched: 4. The CDR3 is 15 amino acids. The CDR3: CASSIELAGSNEQFF. The CDR3 bases are TGTGCCAGTAGTATAGAACTAGCGGGTAGTAATGAGCAGTTCTTC.

This clone was observed a single time. The chain employs TRBV15 and TRBJ2-3, with 8 bases fitting TRBD2. The germline V gene has CDR1 LNHNV and CDR2 YYDKDF (reference sequence). The CDR3 is 14 amino acids. The trim removed 2 bases at V and 4 bases at J, leaving 2 bases unmatched. The CDR3 sequence is CATSRSGGADTQYF. The CDR3 DNA reads TGTGCCACCAGCAGAAGCGGGGGAGCAGATACGCAGTATTTT.